This is a list of T cell receptor beta chains from one sample in a study of T cell responses to AZD1222 COVID-19 vaccine. TCRdb keeps only in-frame clones here, not all; method: immunoSEQ multiplex PCR. The table lists 100,000 or so clones, 70% to 90% of them singletons. Sequencing used peripheral blood, obtained 28 days after the second AZD1222 dose. The source of these receptors is an adult who received the AZD1222 COVID-19 vaccine. The CDR3 runs from the conserved cysteine through the conserved F or W. The D gene is left open where the match is weak. Size is stated for part of the rows, as once, few or many counts, or as a class when the clone is expanded.

>NA|TRBV5-1|NA|TRBJ2-2
CASSLLQGTGELFF
TGCGCCAGCAGCTTGCTACAGGGCACCGGGGAGCTGTTTTTT
>NA|TRBV2|NA|TRBJ1-5
CASSDIQTYQPQHF
TGTGCCAGCAGCGATATTCAGACCTATCAGCCCCAGCATTTT
>once|TRBV27|TRBD2|TRBJ2-7
CASSTTGLSHEQYF
TGTGCCAGCAGTACAACGGGACTAAGCCACGAGCAGTACTTC
>NA|TRBV30|NA|TRBJ2-3
CAWRDGSSTDTQYF
TGTGCCTGGAGGGACGGTTCTAGCACAGATACGCAGTATTTT
>NA|TRBV6-6|NA|TRBJ1-6
CASSLLNDSPLHF
TGTGCCAGCAGTTTACTCAACGATTCACCCCTCCACTTT
>NA|TRBV3-1/TRBV3-2|NA|TRBJ2-1
CASSQEPSVYYNEQFF
TGTGCCAGCAGCCAAGAACCTAGCGTATACTACAATGAGCAGTTCTTC
>NA|TRBV11-2|TRBD2|TRBJ2-5
CASSRGLAGGRYKETQYF
TGTGCCAGCAGCAGAGGACTAGCGGGAGGGCGGTATAAGGAGACCCAGTACTTC
>NA|TRBV5-4|NA|TRBJ1-6
CASSLDSNSPLHF
TGTGCCAGCAGCTTAGACAGCAATTCACCCCTCCACTTT
>NA|TRBV7-2|NA|TRBJ2-2
CASSLGGGDSGELFF
TGTGCCAGCAGCTTAGGAGGGGGAGATTCCGGGGAGCTGTTTTTT
>NA|TRBV15|NA|TRBJ1-5
CATSRRGPRLDQPQHF
TGTGCCACCAGCAGGAGAGGGCCCCGCTTAGATCAGCCCCAGCATTTT
>NA|TRBV4-1|NA|TRBJ2-5
CASSQEVRETQYF
TGCGCCAGCAGCCAAGAAGTCAGAGAGACCCAGTACTTC
>NA|TRBV3-1/TRBV3-2|NA|TRBJ1-1
CASSQGQLGTEAFF
TGTGCCAGCAGCCAAGGCCAACTGGGGACTGAAGCTTTCTTT
>NA|TRBV10-3|NA|TRBJ2-3
CAISESLTRGDTQYF
TGTGCCATCAGTGAGTCGCTAACCCGAGGAGATACGCAGTATTTT
>NA|TRBV7-3|TRBD1|TRBJ2-6
CASSLTGSGANVLTF
TGTGCCAGCAGCCTGACAGGGTCTGGGGCCAACGTCCTGACTTTC
>NA|TRBV23-1|TRBD1|TRBJ1-1
CASSPWDRGCGMNTEAFF
TGCGCCAGCAGTCCCTGGGACAGGGGTTGCGGTATGAACACTGAAGCTTTCTTT
>NA|TRBV28|TRBD1|TRBJ1-5
CASSSSTGAINQPQHF
TGTGCCAGCAGTTCGTCGACAGGGGCGATCAATCAGCCCCAGCATTTT
>NA|TRBV28|NA|TRBJ2-3
CATQAGNTDTQYF
TGTGCCACCCAAGCAGGGAATACAGATACGCAGTATTTT
>once|TRBV13|NA|TRBJ1-1
CASSLWAGVGNTEAFF
TGTGCCAGCAGCTTATGGGCAGGGGTAGGGAACACTGAAGCTTTCTTT
>NA|TRBV7-9|TRBD1|TRBJ2-5
CASSRLTGETQYF
TGTGCCAGCAGCCGTCTGACAGGGGAGACCCAGTACTTC
>once|TRBV9|TRBD2|TRBJ2-2
CASSVVTSGRSGELFF
TGTGCCAGCAGCGTAGTAACTAGCGGGAGGTCCGGGGAGCTGTTTTTT
>once|TRBV7-3|TRBD2|TRBJ2-2
CASRKGTSGGPNTGELFF
TGTGCCAGCAGAAAGGGGACTAGCGGAGGCCCGAACACCGGGGAGCTGTTTTTT
>NA|TRBV28|TRBD1|TRBJ2-2
CASSGGQGRNTGELFF
TGTGCCAGCAGCGGGGGACAGGGGAGGAACACCGGGGAGCTGTTTTTT
>NA|TRBV30|NA|TRBJ2-3
CAMGDGEDTQYF
TGTGCAATGGGTGACGGGGAAGATACGCAGTATTTT
>NA|TRBV6-5|NA|TRBJ2-7
CASSYADEQYF
TGTGCCAGCAGTTACGCGGACGAGCAGTACTTC
>few|TRBV6-5|NA|TRBJ1-4
CASSSHRIRNEKLFF
TGTGCCAGCAGCTCCCACAGGATAAGAAATGAAAAACTGTTTTTT
>once|TRBV28|TRBD1|TRBJ2-7
CASSSPGQGGYEQYF
TGTGCCAGCAGTTCCCCGGGACAGGGTGGGTACGAGCAGTACTTC
>NA|TRBV19|NA|TRBJ1-2
CASSAKTGSSYGYTF
TGTGCCAGTAGTGCTAAAACAGGCTCCAGCTATGGCTACACCTTC
>NA|TRBV11-3|TRBD1|TRBJ2-5
CASSSGQGGETQYF
TGTGCCAGCAGCTCCGGACAGGGAGGAGAGACCCAGTACTTC
>NA|TRBV19|TRBD2|TRBJ2-1
CASSIDRAGGTYNEQFF
TGTGCCAGTAGTATAGATCGAGCGGGAGGTACCTACAATGAGCAGTTCTTC
>few|TRBV9|TRBD2|TRBJ2-5
CASSVPVLAWAGGILRETQYF
TGTGCCAGCAGCGTTCCCGTCCTGGCTTGGGCGGGAGGTATTTTGAGGGAGACCCAGTACTTC
>NA|TRBV7-9|NA|TRBJ2-2
CASSFRRTGELFF
TGTGCCAGCAGCTTTAGACGCACCGGGGAGCTGTTTTTT
>NA|TRBV30|TRBD1|TRBJ1-1
CAWGPGQTEAFF
TGTGCCTGGGGTCCGGGACAGACTGAAGCTTTCTTT